The rows below give T cell receptor beta chains drawn from one sample of a study of blood T cell repertoires in COVID-19. TCRdb's table, derived via immunoSEQ multiplex PCR, lists solely in-frame clones and lacks some. The sample records roughly 400,000 clones, about 90% being singletons. The sample taken for sequencing was PBMCs or T cells enriched from blood (not recorded which). The receptors originated from a man younger than 35 who had recovered from COVID-19. Each CDR3 is given with its conserved first and last residue. Fields, in order: V gene, J gene, D gene, clone size, CDR3 protein, CDR3 DNA. D genes are given only for firm matches. Some rows have no size entry. The others give once, few or many, or a class for an expanded clone.

>TRBV5-6|TRBJ2-2|TRBD2|.
CASSFRTRSFTGELFF
TGTGCCAGCAGCTTCCGGACTAGATCATTTACCGGGGAGCTGTTTTTT
>TRBV28|TRBJ2-6|.|.
CASSEILGSGANVLTF
TGTGCCAGCAGTGAGATACTTGGCTCTGGGGCCAACGTCCTGACTTTC
>TRBV6-5|TRBJ2-1|TRBD2|.
CASSYDLAGAHNEQFF
TGTGCCAGCAGTTACGATCTAGCGGGAGCCCACAATGAGCAGTTCTTC
>TRBV27|TRBJ1-5|.|.
CASSIGQGNQPQHF
TGTGCCAGCAGTATAGGCCAGGGAAATCAGCCCCAGCATTTT
>TRBV14|TRBJ1-1|TRBD1|.
CASSQTGVRITEAFF
TGTGCCAGCAGCCAAACAGGGGTAAGAATCACTGAAGCTTTCTTT
>TRBV12-5|TRBJ2-7|.|.
CASGLGLSYEQYF
TGTGCTAGTGGCCTAGGACTGAGCTACGAGCAGTACTTC
>TRBV29-1|TRBJ2-7|.|.
CSVNTGLEQYF
TGCAGCGTTAATACAGGGTTGGAGCAGTACTTC
>TRBV6-5|TRBJ1-4|.|.
CASRRTVNEKLFF
TGTGCCAGCAGACGGACAGTCAATGAAAAACTGTTTTTT
>TRBV7-9|TRBJ1-6|TRBD1|.
CASSFGTGGSNSPLHF
TGTGCCAGCAGTTTCGGGACAGGGGGATCTAATTCACCCCTCCACTTT
>TRBV5-1|TRBJ1-5|TRBD1|few
CARLKGTDEGNQPQHF
TGCGCCAGGTTAAAAGGGACAGACGAGGGCAATCAGCCCCAGCATTTT
>TRBV10-3|TRBJ2-2|.|.
CAIRRTALGGELFF
TGTGCCATCAGGAGGACAGCACTGGGCGGGGAGCTGTTTTTT
>TRBV19|TRBJ1-2|.|.
CASSILGAYGYTF
TGTGCCAGTAGTATTCTGGGGGCGTATGGCTACACCTTC
>TRBV14|TRBJ1-2|.|.
CASGSGGYGYTF
TGTGCCAGCGGGTCGGGGGGCTATGGCTACACCTTC